Detailed here is one T cell receptor beta chain. Its antigen is as yet unknown. The data originate from a study of response to subunit inactivated influenza vaccine. Study results and limitations: Only a handful of new T cells, the authors suggested, are recruited with each seasonal influenza vaccination.

Germline CDR1 reads SNHLY; CDR2 reads FYNNEI. V shed 6 bases and J 4 bases; nucleotides not matched to a gene: 5. CDR3 size: 15 residues. Each CDR3 protein gets one entry after TCRdb re-called the RT-PCR reads with MiXCR. The table includes more than 200,000 distinct CDR3 sequences, 12% detected once. The origin of this receptor is a man aged 45-65 years who received an inactivated influenza vaccine. The specimen comprised non-naive T cells sorted from PBMCs, sampled less than 15 days before vaccination. V usage is TRBV2 and J usage is TRBJ2-5; 13 nucleotides line up with TRBD2. CDR3: CASRTSGGNSETQYF. The CDR3 coding sequence is TGTGCCAGCAGGACTAGCGGGGGGAATTCAGAGACCCAGTACTTC.